This entry lists 5 T cell receptor beta chains sequenced from one sample in a study of T-cell reconstitution after alpha-beta-depleted transplantation in children. Library preparation (for TCRbeta) was performed with unique molecular identifiers. MiXCR, run by TCRdb on the PCR reads, gives a single entry per CDR3 protein. The sample consists of 120,000 to 150,000 distinct CDR3 sequences, roughly 8.8% of them appearing once. Source: PBMCs, mostly from graft donor cells, taken 180 days after TCRalphabeta/CD19-depleted stem cell transplant. Source of these receptors: a female patient between 2 and 15 years old who had a stem cell transplant for congenital amegakaryocytic thrombocytopenia, so the T cells may come from the graft donor.

This clonotype was seen repeatedly, ten times or more. The chain links TRBV11-2 to TRBJ2-7; tentatively, D is TRBD2 (6 bases). CDR1 and CDR2 from the germline V gene are SGHAT and FQNNGV. Deletions cut 4 bases from V and 5 bases from J, with 18 bases between. The CDR3 spans 15 residues. The CDR3 here is CASSYPPGVRNEQYF. CDR3 sequence (DNA): TGTGCCAGCAGCTATCCCCCGGGAGTAAGAAACGAGCAGTACTTC.

This clonotype was detected many times. This rearrangement joins TRBV28 to TRBJ2-2; D gene ambiguous. Trimming took 4 bases from V and 4 from J, leaving 4 bases between them. The CDR3 has 12 amino acids. The V gene's germline CDR1 is MDHEN and CDR2 SYDVKM. CDR3 loop: CASSSPTGELFF. For the CDR3, the DNA is TGTGCCAGCAGTTCCCCCACCGGGGAGCTGTTTTTT.

This clonotype was detected ten times or more. The J gene is TRBJ1-1, the V gene TRBV4-2, with 7 bases that match TRBD1. Germline V gene lookup returns CDR1 LGHNA and CDR2 YNFKEQ. Germline trimming cut 2 bases from V and 1 base from J; bases unmatched to any gene: 7. There are 16 residues in the CDR3. The CDR3 protein is CASSQLPGQTNTEAFF. The CDR3 nucleotides read TGTGCCAGCAGCCAACTACCGGGACAGACGAACACTGAAGCTTTCTTT.

The rearrangement uses TRBV5-1 and TRBJ2-7, with 7 positions matching TRBD2. Germline-derived CDR1 and CDR2 are SGHRS and YFSETQ. The ends lost 4 bases at V and 2 bases at J; junction bases unmatched: 9. This CDR3 has 15 residues. DNA for the CDR3: TGCGCCAGCAGCCTGAATGGGGGAGGGCCCTACGAGCAGTACTTC. This codes for CASSLNGGGPYEQYF. The entire variable domain, with the rest obtained from reference TRBV5-1 and TRBJ2-7, is as follows: KAGVTQTPRYLIKTRGQQVTLSCSPISGHRSVSWYQQTPGQGLQFLFEYFSETQRNKGNFPGRFSGRQFSNSRSEMNVSTLELGDSALYLCASSLNGGGPYEQYFGPGTRLTVT.

In this sample, this clonotype turned up a few times. The CDR3 DNA reads TGTGCCAGCAGCCAAGCCGTTTCACCCCTCCACTTT. This encodes CASSQAVSPLHF. The chain uses TRBV3-1 and TRBJ1-6; D is ambiguous. The germline V and J ends were trimmed by 1 base and 9 bases, with 4 bases remaining between them. Germline V gene data show CDR1 as LGHDT and CDR2 as YNNKEL (reference sequence). This CDR3 comprises 12 residues.